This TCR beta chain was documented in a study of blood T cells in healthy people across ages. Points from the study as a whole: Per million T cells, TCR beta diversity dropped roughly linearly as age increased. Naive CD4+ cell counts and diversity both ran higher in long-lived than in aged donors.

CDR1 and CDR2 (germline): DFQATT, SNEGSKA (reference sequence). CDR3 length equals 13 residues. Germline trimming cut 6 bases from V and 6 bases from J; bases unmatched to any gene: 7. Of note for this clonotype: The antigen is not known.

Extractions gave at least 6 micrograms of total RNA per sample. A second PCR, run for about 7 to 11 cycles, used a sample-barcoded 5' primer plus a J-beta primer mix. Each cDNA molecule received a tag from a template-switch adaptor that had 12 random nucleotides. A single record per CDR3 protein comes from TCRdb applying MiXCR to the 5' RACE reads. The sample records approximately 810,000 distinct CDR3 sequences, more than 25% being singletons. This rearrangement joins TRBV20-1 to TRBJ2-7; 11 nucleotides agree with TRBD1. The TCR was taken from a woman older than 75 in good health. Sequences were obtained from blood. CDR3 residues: CSAWDRGSLEQYF. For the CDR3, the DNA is TGCAGTGCCTGGGACAGGGGGAGTCTCGAGCAGTACTTC.